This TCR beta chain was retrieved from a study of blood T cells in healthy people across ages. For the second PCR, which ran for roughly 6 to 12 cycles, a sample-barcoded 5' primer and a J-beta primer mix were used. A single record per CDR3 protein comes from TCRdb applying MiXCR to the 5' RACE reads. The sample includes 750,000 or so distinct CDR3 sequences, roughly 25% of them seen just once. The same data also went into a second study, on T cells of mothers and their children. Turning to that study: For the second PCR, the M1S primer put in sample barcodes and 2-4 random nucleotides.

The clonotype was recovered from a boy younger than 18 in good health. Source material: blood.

The CDR3 nucleotides read TGTGCCACCAGTGGGCGGGGCTCTGGGGCCAACGTCCTGACTTTC. It yields the protein CATSGRGSGANVLTF. This chain joins TRBV24-1 and TRBJ2-6; weak D call: TRBD2 (6 bases). V was shortened by 5 bases and J by 0 bases, with 7 bases between the two germline ends. CDR3 length equals 15 residues. Germline CDR1 is KGHDR and CDR2 is SFDVKD.